These 20 T cell receptor beta chains were all obtained from the same sample, sequenced in a study of T-cell reconstitution after alpha-beta-depleted transplantation in children. Preparation of the TCRbeta library involved a method that used unique molecular identifiers. TCRdb used MiXCR to reprocess the PCR reads, holding one entry per CDR3 protein. The profile shows 900,000 or so distinct CDR3 sequences, less than 20% of them singletons. The sample here was PBMCs, mostly from graft donor cells, taken 360 days after TCRalphabeta/CD19-depleted stem cell transplant. The source is a male patient younger than 18 who had a stem cell transplant for acute lymphoblastic leukemia, so the T cells may come from the graft donor.

This clonotype was counted only a few times. This chain uses TRBV7-6 with TRBJ2-1; D not resolved. Germline lookup yields CDR1 SGHVS and CDR2 FNYEAQ. V lost 0 bases and J 0 bases, leaving 12 bases between the germline ends. This CDR3 has 17 amino acids. For the CDR3, the DNA is TGTGCCAGCAGCTTAGCCCCTTGGCCAGACTCCTACAATGAGCAGTTCTTC. It is translated as CASSLAPWPDSYNEQFF.

This clonotype was picked up a small number of times. The chain has TRBV9 and TRBJ2-1; 13 bases line up with TRBD2. Germline CDR1 is SGDLS and CDR2 is YYNGEE. The CDR3 has 17 residues. With 0 bases clipped from V and 8 bases from J, the junction kept 8 bases outside the gene matches. CDR3 amino acids: CASSVATSGRAEDEQFF. CDR3 DNA: TGTGCCAGCAGCGTAGCTACTAGCGGGAGGGCCGAGGATGAGCAGTTCTTC.

The chain is built from TRBV2 and TRBJ2-7; D possibly corresponds to TRBD2 (5 bases). CDR3 length: 16 amino acids. In germline, CDR1 is SNHLY, CDR2 FYNNEI. Trimming pared 6 bases from V and 2 bases from J, leaving 20 bases between. CDR3 nucleotides: TGTGCCAGCAGGGGGTCGAGGCGGGCCCGAACCTACGAGCAGTACTTC. Translating gives CASRGSRRARTYEQYF.

The chain has TRBV5-1 and TRBJ2-7; TRBD1 is a possible D gene (6 bases). Trimming shortened V by 4 bases and J by 0 bases, and 17 bases separated the two germline ends. Germline V gene data show CDR1 as SGHRS and CDR2 as YFSETQ. The CDR3 is 16 residues long. CDR3: CASSQEYRVASYEQYF. Here the CDR3 DNA reads TGCGCCAGCAGCCAAGAATACAGGGTCGCCTCCTACGAGCAGTACTTC. Full variable domain (rest looked up from reference TRBV5-1 and TRBJ2-7): KAGVTQTPRYLIKTRGQQVTLSCSPISGHRSVSWYQQTPGQGLQFLFEYFSETQRNKGNFPGRFSGRQFSNSRSEMNVSTLELGDSALYLCASSQEYRVASYEQYFGPGTRLTVT.

This clonotype was seen a few times. The chain uses TRBV10-3 and TRBJ2-2; D may be TRBD2 (6 bases). Trimming stripped 5 bases from V and 2 bases from J, with 12 bases between. Germline-derived CDR1 and CDR2 are ENHRY and SYGVKD. The CDR3 runs to 15 residues. CDR3 in DNA: TGTGCCATCAGTCATGGGACTTTAAACACCGGGGAGCTGTTTTTT. Translating it yields CAISHGTLNTGELFF.

The gene calls are TRBV5-1 and TRBJ2-3, with 11 bases that match TRBD2. The V gene's germline CDR1 is SGHRS and CDR2 YFSETQ. With 0 bases clipped from V and 6 bases from J, the junction kept 18 bases outside the gene matches. The CDR3 contains 20 residues. CDR3 bases: TGCGCCAGCAGCTTGGGGGGGCCTCCCGGAGGGCTAGCGGGAGGCGATACGCAGTATTTT. Its protein product is CASSLGGPPGGLAGGDTQYF.

The rearrangement uses TRBV29-1 and TRBJ1-5, with a tentative D call TRBD1 (6 bases). Germline values: CDR1 SQVTM, CDR2 ANQGSEA. V shed 6 bases and J shed 4 bases, with 19 bases lying between them. This CDR3 is 15 amino acids long. In DNA form, the CDR3 reads TGCAGCGTCCGTGCGGCCGGGGGCCCGAATCAGCCCCAGCATTTT. Translation: CSVRAAGGPNQPQHF.

V and J are TRBV7-3 and TRBJ1-1; no firm D call. CDR3 length equals 16 residues. Trimming shortened V by 3 bases and J by 0 bases, and 14 bases separated the two germline ends. CDR1 is SGHTA and CDR2 is FQGTGA in the germline V gene. CDR3 amino acids: CASSFLRRIMNTEAFF. CDR3 DNA: TGTGCCAGCAGCTTCCTCAGACGGATCATGAACACTGAAGCTTTCTTT.

This chain links TRBV29-1 with TRBJ2-7; D is uncertain. This CDR3 region has 12 residues. Germline values: CDR1 SQVTM, CDR2 ANQGSEA. V was shortened by 4 bases and J by 3 bases, with 10 bases between the two germline ends. CDR3 sequence (DNA): TGCAGCGTTGTGTCCCAGGTCTACGAGCAGTACTTC. This sequence encodes CSVVSQVYEQYF.

This clonotype was seen only a few times. The chain has TRBV30 and TRBJ2-7; D is possibly TRBD1 (6 bases). Per germline, CDR1 GTSNPN and CDR2 SVGIG (reference sequence). Trimming removed 2 bases from V and 13 bases from J, with 15 bases in between. The CDR3 has 11 residues. As DNA, the CDR3 is TGTGCCTGGAGTTCAGGCGACAGGCTCTACTTC. Translating it yields CAWSSGDRLYF.

This clonotype was observed at least ten times. The chain recombines TRBV5-1 with TRBJ2-1; TRBD1 matches 12 bases. The CDR3 runs 18 residues. Germline CDR1 and CDR2: SGHRS and YFSETQ. V trimming: 0 bases; J trimming: 1 base; junction bases outside the gene matches: 5. CDR3 in amino acids: CASSLAGTGGTSYNEQFF. CDR3 sequence (DNA): TGCGCCAGCAGCTTGGCCGGGACAGGGGGCACTTCCTACAATGAGCAGTTCTTC.

The table lists this clonotype with many counts. This chain joins TRBV27 and TRBJ1-4; TRBD1 might be the D (5 bases). Per germline, CDR1 MNHEY and CDR2 SMNVEV (reference sequence). This CDR3 is 15 amino acids long. Trimming pared 4 bases from V and 0 bases from J, leaving 9 bases between. This chain's CDR3 is CASSSAGATNEKLFF. As DNA, the CDR3 is TGTGCCAGCAGTTCTGCGGGGGCAACTAATGAAAAACTGTTTTTT.

This clonotype was found many times. The CDR3 bases are TGCGCCAGCAGACCCCGGGGGGCGGGAATGACCTACAATGAGCAGTTCTTC. Its protein product is CASRPRGAGMTYNEQFF. This chain uses TRBV10-2 with TRBJ2-1, with D possibly being TRBD2 (7 bases). Germline loops: CDR1 WSHSY, CDR2 SAAADI. With 6 bases removed from V and 2 bases from J, the gap between germline ends came to 20 bases. The CDR3 is 17 residues long.

The chain couples TRBV7-4 to TRBJ2-7; D gene uncertain. Germline V lookup: CDR1 SGHVT, CDR2 SQSDAQ. The CDR3 has 17 residues. V gave up 7 bases and J gave up 3 bases, with 25 bases separating them. CDR3 region: CASNCPRPRQHVYEQYF. CDR3 sequence (DNA): TGTGCCAGCAATTGTCCAAGACCGCGACAACACGTCTACGAGCAGTACTTC.

CDR3 residues: CASSRPLMGRTDTQYF. The CDR3 DNA follows: TGTGCCAGCAGTCGCCCGCTGATGGGTCGTACAGATACGCAGTATTTT. The chain has TRBV6-1 and TRBJ2-3; D gene ambiguous. This CDR3 spans 16 amino acids. The germline V and J ends were trimmed by 5 bases and 3 bases, with 18 bases remaining between them. Germline CDR1 MNHNS, CDR2 SASEGT.

Many counts were recorded for this clonotype. The chain combines TRBV7-8 with TRBJ2-3; the D gene could be TRBD1 or TRBD2 (5 bases each). The length of the CDR3 is 15 residues. The germline V gene encodes CDR1 SGHVS and CDR2 FQNEAQ. The V and J ends lost 3 bases and 5 bases respectively, with 15 bases between them. CDR3 sequence: CASSFSGPGKDTQYF. The CDR3 DNA follows: TGTGCCAGCAGCTTTTCGGGACCCGGTAAAGATACGCAGTATTTT. Filled out from reference TRBV7-8 and TRBJ2-3, the complete variable domain reads GAGVSQSPRYKVAKRGQDVALRCDPISGHVSLFWYQQALGQGPEFLTYFQNEAQLDKSGLPSDRFFAERPEGSVSTLKIQRTQQEDSAVYLCASSFSGPGKDTQYFGPGTRLTVL.

CDR3 DNA sequence: TGTGCCACCAGCAGAGATCACGTTCAGCCCCAGCATTTT. Translation gives CATSRDHVQPQHF. This chain joins TRBV15 and TRBJ1-5; no clear D. Germline V gene data show CDR1 as LNHNV and CDR2 as YYDKDF (reference sequence). Trimming stripped 0 bases from V and 6 bases from J, with 6 bases between. This CDR3 is 13 amino acids long.

The chain links TRBV4-2 to TRBJ2-6; 8 bases map to TRBD2. In germline, CDR1 is LGHNA, CDR2 YNFKEQ. The junction had 23 bases not matched to a gene; V was cut back by 4 bases and J by 3 bases. The CDR3 covers 22 residues. The CDR3 nucleotides are TGTGCCAGCAGCCCACGCTTTCTCGGGAGGGCCCCCCGTGGGGGTGGGGCCAACGTCCTGACTTTC. Its protein is CASSPRFLGRAPRGGGANVLTF.

V gene TRBV12-5 combines with J gene TRBJ2-6; tentatively, D is TRBD1 (7 bases). This CDR3 contains 16 residues. Germline assignment: CDR1 LGHNT and CDR2 FRNRAP. V lost 6 bases and J 2 bases, leaving 14 bases between the germline ends. The CDR3 DNA reads as TGTGCTAGTGGCCTCCAGGGGGGCGCTGGGGCCAACGTCCTGACTTTC. The encoded protein is CASGLQGGAGANVLTF.

The chain is built from TRBV14 and TRBJ2-1; D ambiguous. The CDR3 contains 15 residues. V was pared by 4 bases and J by 0 bases, with 10 bases between. CDR1 is SGHDN and CDR2 is FVKESK in the germline V gene. CDR3 coding DNA: TGTGCCAGCAGCCCTTACGTTAGCTCCTACAATGAGCAGTTCTTC. Residues: CASSPYVSSYNEQFF.